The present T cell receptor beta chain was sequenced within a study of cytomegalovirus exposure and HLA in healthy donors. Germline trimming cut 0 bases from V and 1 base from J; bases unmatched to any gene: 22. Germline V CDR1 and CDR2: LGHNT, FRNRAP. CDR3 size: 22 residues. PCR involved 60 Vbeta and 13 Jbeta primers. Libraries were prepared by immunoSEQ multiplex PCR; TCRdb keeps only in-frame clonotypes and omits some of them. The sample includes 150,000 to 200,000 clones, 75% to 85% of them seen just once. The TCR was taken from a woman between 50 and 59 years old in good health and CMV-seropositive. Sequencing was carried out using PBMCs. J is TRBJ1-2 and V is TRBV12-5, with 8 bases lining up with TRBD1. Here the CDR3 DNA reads TGTGCTAGTGGTTTGGTTACCCTTTCGGAATTACAGGGGGGCGAGGGTAACTATGGCTACACCTTC. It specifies CASGLVTLSELQGGEGNYGYTF.